Given below is one T cell receptor beta chain in context. PCR amplification relied on 60 Vbeta primers (plus 13 Jbeta primers). Assay used: immunoSEQ multiplex PCR; TCRdb lists only in-frame clones, some missing. The sample consists of roughly 99,000 clones, roughly 80% of them appearing once. This entry comes from a study of cytomegalovirus exposure and HLA in healthy donors. Germline loops: CDR1 PRHDT, CDR2 FYEKMQ (reference sequence). The V segment lost 1 base and the J segment 4 bases; nucleotides outside the gene matches: 0. CDR3 length equals 13 residues. Sample: PBMCs. The V call is TRBV13, the J call TRBJ2-5, with TRBD1 matching 7 bases. This clonotype was sampled from a man aged 25-45 years in good health and CMV-seronegative. The CDR3 DNA sequence: TGTGCCAGCAGCTTAGACAGGGGAGAGACCCAGTACTTC. It encodes CASSLDRGETQYF.